This entry features one T cell receptor beta chain sequence. This CDR3 is 13 amino acids long. Per germline, CDR1 SGHVS and CDR2 FNYEAQ. Trimming took 3 bases from V and 3 from J, leaving 6 bases between them. This record belongs to a study of shared clonotypes between healthy human individuals. Naivety among CD8 cells was defined by CD45RO negativity and positive CCR7 selection, thereby excluding terminally differentiated effector memory CD45RA+ cells. Only in-frame clones appear in the TCRdb table, and some are missing; sequencing was by immunoSEQ multiplex PCR. The sample yields 550,000 to 750,000 clones, around 92% seen once.

The sequence derives from a man younger than 45 in good health. What was sequenced was naive CD8+ T cells sorted from blood. This chain links TRBV7-6 with TRBJ2-1; D gene uncertain. Here the CDR3 DNA reads TGTGCCAGCAGCTTTGATGGCTACAATGAGCAGTTCTTC. It translates to CASSFDGYNEQFF. The variable domain in full, with the rest retrieved from reference TRBV7-6 and TRBJ2-1, is GAGVSQSPRYKVTKRGQDVALRCDPISGHVSLYWYRQALGQGPEFLTYFNYEAQQDKSGLPNDRFSAERPEGSISTLTIQRTEQRDSAMYRCASSFDGYNEQFFGPGTRLTVL.